This T cell receptor beta chain is drawn from a study of blood T cell repertoires in COVID-19. V lost 3 bases and J lost 3, with 9 bases in between. The CDR3 sequence is 13 residues long. Looked up from germline, CDR1 is MNHNS and CDR2 is SASEGT. Using immunoSEQ multiplex PCR, the repertoire was profiled, and TCRdb retains in-frame clones only, with some absent. The table includes about 250,000 clones, roughly 90% detected once. The rearrangement uses TRBV6-1 and TRBJ2-7; possibly TRBD1 for D (6 bases). This sequence was found in a woman under 40 with active or convalescent COVID-19. The sample was peripheral blood. Here the CDR3 DNA reads TGTGCCAGCAGTGAGGGACAACGCTACGAGCAGTACTTC. Protein: CASSEGQRYEQYF.